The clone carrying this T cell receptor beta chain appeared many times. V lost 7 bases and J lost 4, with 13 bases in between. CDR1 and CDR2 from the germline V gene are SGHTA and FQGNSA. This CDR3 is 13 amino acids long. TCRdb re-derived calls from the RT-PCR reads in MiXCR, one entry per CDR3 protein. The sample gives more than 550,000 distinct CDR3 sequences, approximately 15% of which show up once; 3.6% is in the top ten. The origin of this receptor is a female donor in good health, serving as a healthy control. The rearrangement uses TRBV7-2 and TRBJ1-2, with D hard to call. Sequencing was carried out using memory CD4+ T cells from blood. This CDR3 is CASTSHPSYGYTF. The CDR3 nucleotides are TGTGCCAGCACCAGCCACCCCAGCTATGGCTACACCTTC.